This passage covers 30 T cell receptor beta chains from one sample sequenced in a study of vaccination effects on CD4 cells after COVID-19. The antigens of these receptors remain unknown. Profiled with immunoSEQ multiplex PCR; TCRdb holds only in-frame clones, not every one. The table shows approximately 24,000 clones, with over 70% occurring only once. Before sequencing took place, the ViraFEST assay used viral peptide pools to expand antigen-specific CD4+ T cells. An approximately 10-day culture period preceded the isolation of CD4+ T cells. Two-dose vaccination with either BNT162b2 or mRNA-1273 was given to the participants. The input for sequencing was CD4+ T cells from PBMCs cultured with HCoV-NL63 spike peptides, taken after COVID-19 vaccination. These receptors all stem from a human donor who received a COVID-19 vaccine.

J is TRBJ2-5 and V is TRBV15, with TRBD1 identical over 12 bases. CDR3 size: 15 residues. V gave up 5 bases and J gave up 4 bases; unmatched junction bases: 5. In germline, CDR1 is LNHNV, CDR2 YYDKDF (reference sequence). CDR3 DNA sequence: TGTGCCACCAGCGGGGGACAGGGGGCTGGAGAGACCCAGTACTTC. This gives the protein CATSGGQGAGETQYF.

V is TRBV6-5 and J is TRBJ2-7; possibly TRBD1 or TRBD2 for D (5 bases each). Trimming took off 8 bases at V and 4 bases at J, with 18 bases between the two ends. The CDR3 runs 14 residues. Looked up from germline, CDR1 is MNHEY and CDR2 is SVGAGI. CDR3 coding DNA: TGTGCCAGCGAAGTGCACTCCGGGGCATACGAGCAGTACTTC. It encodes CASEVHSGAYEQYF.

The chain employs TRBV20-1 and TRBJ1-2, with no clear D. The CDR3 sequence is 11 residues long. Trimming cost V 1 base and J 4 bases, with 4 bases left between them. The germline V gene has CDR1 DFQATT and CDR2 SNEGSKA (reference sequence). Written as DNA, the CDR3 is TGCAGTGCTAGAGGAGGCTATGGCTACACCTTC. Its translation is CSARGGYGYTF.

This clone is a singleton in its sample. This rearrangement joins TRBV10-3 to TRBJ1-2; D gene uncertain. From germline, CDR1 is ENHRY and CDR2 SYGVKD. The CDR3 extends over 12 amino acids. V lost 2 bases and J 4 bases, leaving 5 bases between the germline ends. CDR3 protein: CAISETGYGYTF. DNA for the CDR3: TGTGCCATCAGTGAGACGGGCTATGGCTACACCTTC.

The V and J genes are TRBV19 and TRBJ2-3, with TRBD1 matching over 7 bases. Trimming cost V 5 bases and J 3 bases; bases outside gene matches: 5. The CDR3 totals 14 residues. Per the germline V gene, CDR1 is LNHDA and CDR2 is SQIVND (reference sequence). The CDR3 reads CASSQPGQTDTQYF. As DNA, the CDR3 is TGTGCCAGTAGTCAACCGGGACAGACAGATACGCAGTATTTT.

This clone has only one observation. The V call is TRBV5-1, the J call TRBJ1-1; TRBD1 might be the D (5 bases). V was pared by 0 bases and J by 1 base, with 10 bases between. CDR1 is SGHRS, CDR2 YFSETQ, per germline. The CDR3 extends over 15 amino acids. The CDR3 here is CASSLAQGGNTEAFF. The CDR3 DNA reads TGCGCCAGCAGCTTGGCCCAGGGTGGGAACACTGAAGCTTTCTTT.

In this sample, this clone turned up once. This chain joins TRBV7-2 and TRBJ1-2; TRBD1 aligns across 7 bases. The CDR3 is 14 amino acids. Germline CDR1 SGHTA, CDR2 FQGNSA. Trimming cost V 5 bases and J 5 bases; bases outside gene matches: 8. The chain's CDR3 is CASSHATGEYGYTF. The DNA for the CDR3 is TGTGCCAGCAGCCATGCTACAGGGGAATATGGCTACACCTTC.

The V and J genes are TRBV30 and TRBJ1-5; D ambiguous. Between the trimmed V and J ends, which lost 2 bases and 5 bases, there was a span of 7 bases. Germline V gene sequence: CDR1 GTSNPN, CDR2 SVGIG (reference sequence). This CDR3 is built from 12 residues. The CDR3 DNA reads TGTGCCTGGAGTCGCCAGTATCAGCCCCAGCATTTT. It translates to CAWSRQYQPQHF.

The rearrangement joins TRBV5-4 to TRBJ2-1; 9 bases map to TRBD1. Germline values: CDR1 SGHNT, CDR2 YYREEE (reference sequence). The trim removed 6 bases at V and 4 bases at J, leaving 8 bases unmatched. The CDR3 loop spans 15 amino acids. The chain's CDR3 is CASTVGTGSYNEQFF. As DNA, the CDR3 is TGTGCCAGCACCGTTGGGACAGGGTCATACAATGAGCAGTTCTTC.

Concerning this clone: At one boundary the junction diverges from the germline segment, which might be a read error. V gene TRBV6-1 combines with J gene TRBJ2-7; D ambiguous. Germline values: CDR1 MNHNS, CDR2 SASEGT. The CDR3 has 11 residues. The CDR3 DNA reads as TGTGCCAGCAGTGAAGGCGCCCTAGACCTCTTC. Amino acid sequence: CASSEGALDLF.

The V call is TRBV19, the J call TRBJ2-1; 9 nucleotides line up with TRBD2. The CDR3 is 15 residues long. V lost 6 bases and J lost 9; bases outside the gene matches: 12. Germline V lookup: CDR1 LNHDA, CDR2 SQIVND (reference sequence). In DNA form, the CDR3 reads TGTGCCAGTAGCGCTCATAGCGGGAGTGGTACTGAGCAGTTCTTC. It is translated as CASSAHSGSGTEQFF.

The rearrangement links TRBV28 to TRBJ1-2, with 7 positions matching TRBD1. The length of the CDR3 is 13 residues. Germline V gives CDR1 MDHEN, CDR2 SYDVKM. V trimming: 6 bases; J trimming: 7 bases; junction bases outside the gene matches: 8. The CDR3 is CASSEGTVGGYTF. The CDR3 DNA reads as TGTGCCAGCAGCGAAGGGACAGTCGGTGGCTACACCTTC.

The chain carries TRBV4-1 and TRBJ2-3, with 8 bases identical to TRBD2. Trimming removed 4 bases from V and 0 bases from J; junction bases left unmatched: 6. Germline-derived CDR1 and CDR2 are MGHRA and YSYEKL. The CDR3 sequence is 16 residues long. As DNA, the CDR3 is TGCGCCAGCAGCCTGCGGGTAGCGGGGAGCACAGATACGCAGTATTTT. Its protein product is CASSLRVAGSTDTQYF.

The chain has TRBV14 and TRBJ2-7; 12 bases agree with TRBD2. This CDR3 has 16 amino acids. Trimming cost V 4 bases and J 6 bases; bases outside gene matches: 10. The germline V gene encodes CDR1 SGHDN and CDR2 FVKESK. The CDR3 spells CASSRGLAGPWVEQYF. The CDR3 region has the DNA TGTGCCAGCAGCCGCGGACTAGCGGGACCCTGGGTCGAGCAGTACTTC.

This chain uses TRBV28 with TRBJ2-1; D gene unclear. The V and J ends lost 1 base and 4 bases respectively, with 11 bases between them. The germline CDR1 and CDR2 sequences are MDHEN and SYDVKM. This CDR3 contains 15 residues. The CDR3 region is CASSLSATGYNEQFF. Here the CDR3 DNA reads TGTGCCAGCAGTTTATCGGCCACGGGTTACAATGAGCAGTTCTTC.

This clone has just one count. This chain connects TRBV5-4 to TRBJ2-1; D is unclear. Germline lookup yields CDR1 SGHNT and CDR2 YYREEE (reference sequence). V was shortened by 0 bases and J by 0 bases, with 4 bases between the two germline ends. The CDR3 runs 14 residues. CDR3 protein: CASSLGLSYNEQFF. The CDR3 DNA reads TGTGCCAGCAGCTTGGGACTCTCCTACAATGAGCAGTTCTTC.

The chain uses TRBV3-1 (or the pseudogene TRBV3-2) and TRBJ2-5, with TRBD2 matching over 10 bases. Germline V gene data show CDR1 as LGHDT and CDR2 as YNNKEL (reference sequence). J lost 1 base, V lost 4 bases, and 15 bases had no gene match. The CDR3 has 19 amino acids. CDR3 sequence (DNA): TGTGCCAGCAGCCGCGCATCGGGGGGGCTAGCGGGGGCCCAAGAGACCCAGTACTTC. It is translated as CASSRASGGLAGAQETQYF.

This chain links TRBV12-5 with TRBJ1-6; D call uncertain. CDR1 is LGHNT and CDR2 is FRNRAP in the germline V gene. Deletions cut 2 bases from V and 1 base from J, with 6 bases between. There are 15 residues in the CDR3. The CDR3 DNA sequence: TGTGCTAGTGGTTTGTTCGGGTCCTATAATTCACCCCTCCACTTT. It is translated as CASGLFGSYNSPLHF.

This chain uses TRBV18 with TRBJ2-5, with D tentatively TRBD1 (5 bases). V dropped 4 bases and J dropped 5 bases, with 8 bases sitting between them. This CDR3 is built from 12 residues. Germline V gene lookup returns CDR1 KGHSH and CDR2 LQKENI. The CDR3: CASSLGAETQYF. Written as DNA, the CDR3 is TGTGCCAGCTCACTAGGGGCTGAGACCCAGTACTTC.

The chain recombines TRBV7-9 with TRBJ2-4; D is uncertain. With 5 bases removed from V and 0 bases from J, the gap between germline ends came to 14 bases. Germline V CDR1 and CDR2: SEHNR, FQNEAQ (reference sequence). The CDR3 is 16 amino acids. The CDR3 coding sequence is TGTGCCAGCAGCGCCGACGGTACCCTAGCCAAAAACATTCAGTACTTC. This sequence encodes CASSADGTLAKNIQYF.

V gene TRBV30 combines with J gene TRBJ2-7; perhaps D is TRBD1 or TRBD2 (6 bases each). This CDR3 contains 14 residues. V lost 0 bases, J lost 3 bases, and 12 bases lay in between. Per the germline V gene, CDR1 is GTSNPN and CDR2 is SVGIG (reference sequence). CDR3 nucleotides: TGTGCCTGGAGTGTAGGGGGGCATTACTACGAGCAGTACTTC. Protein: CAWSVGGHYYEQYF. The complete variable domain, with remaining parts taken from reference TRBV30 and TRBJ2-7, reads SQTIHQWPATLVQPVGSPLSLECTVEGTSNPNLYWYRQAAGRGLQLLFYSVGIGQISSEVPQNLSASRPQDRQFILSSKKLLLSDSGFYLCAWSVGGHYYEQYFGPGTRLTVT.

The chain uses TRBV28 and TRBJ2-7; tentative D call: TRBD1 (6 bases). The germline V gene has CDR1 MDHEN and CDR2 SYDVKM. Trimming cost V 5 bases and J 4 bases, with 15 bases left between them. The CDR3 runs 14 residues. In DNA, the CDR3 is TGTGCCAGCAGTCCCGTACTGGACAGTTACGAGCAGTACTTC. Residues: CASSPVLDSYEQYF.

The chain has TRBV18 and TRBJ1-1; 9 positions match TRBD1. Unmatched junction bases numbered 8, after V lost 7 bases and J lost 5 bases. This CDR3 comprises 14 residues. CDR1 and CDR2 from the germline V gene are KGHSH and LQKENI. CDR3 DNA sequence: TGTGCCAGCTTCACAGGGGGCGCAGGGACTGAAGCTTTCTTT. Protein: CASFTGGAGTEAFF. Using reference TRBV18 and TRBJ1-1 for the parts outside the CDR3, the full variable domain is NAGVMQNPRHLVRRRGQEARLRCSPMKGHSHVYWYRQLPEEGLKFMVYLQKENIIDESGMPKERFSAEFPKEGPSILRIQQVVRGDSAAYFCASFTGGAGTEAFFGQGTRLTVV.

There are a few counts of this clone. The rearrangement links TRBV4-3 to TRBJ2-7, with no clear D. The CDR3 is 16 residues long. V gave up 0 bases and J gave up 3 bases, with 15 bases separating them. CDR1 is LGHNA and CDR2 is YSLEER in the germline V gene. CDR3 coding DNA: TGCGCCAGCAGCCAAGAGATGCAAGGGAATTTCTACGAGCAGTACTTC. Its protein is CASSQEMQGNFYEQYF.

A single count supports this clone. This sequence joins TRBV11-2 and TRBJ2-7; D gene ambiguous. CDR1 is SGHAT and CDR2 is FQNNGV in the germline V gene. Trimming took 5 bases from V and 2 from J, leaving 7 bases between them. The CDR3 has 12 residues. The CDR3 coding sequence is TGTGCCAGCAGCCCCTCCACCTACGAGCAGTACTTC. Amino acid sequence: CASSPSTYEQYF.

The V and J genes are TRBV9 and TRBJ1-2; a weak D match, TRBD1 (5 bases). The germline V gene encodes CDR1 SGDLS and CDR2 YYNGEE. Trimming took off 4 bases at V and 6 bases at J, with 19 bases between the two ends. This CDR3 is built from 15 residues. The CDR3 protein is CASSPNVQGIDGYTF. The CDR3 nucleotides are TGTGCCAGCAGCCCCAACGTGCAGGGTATAGATGGCTACACCTTC.

The chain carries TRBV29-1 and TRBJ2-7; D possibly corresponds to TRBD2 (6 bases). The length of the CDR3 is 15 residues. The germline V gene encodes CDR1 SQVTM and CDR2 ANQGSEA. Trimming removed 6 bases from V and 0 bases from J, with 18 bases in between. CDR3 sequence reads: CSVAGSGGSSYEQYF. CDR3 coding DNA: TGCAGCGTGGCCGGGAGCGGAGGAAGCTCCTACGAGCAGTACTTC.

The genes are TRBV12-3 or TRBV12-4 and TRBJ2-5, with D unresolved. V shed 4 bases and J shed 2 bases, with 2 bases lying between them. The CDR3 has 11 amino acids. CDR3 protein: CASSSQETQYF. The DNA of the CDR3 is TGTGCCAGCAGTTCGCAAGAGACCCAGTACTTC.

This sequence joins TRBV5-1 and TRBJ1-1, with 11 bases identical to TRBD1. Germline V gene sequence: CDR1 SGHRS, CDR2 YFSETQ. This CDR3 has 15 amino acids. The junction had 9 bases not matched to a gene; V was cut back by 4 bases and J by 7 bases. CDR3 amino acids: CASSLVGQGESEAFF. DNA for the CDR3: TGCGCCAGCAGCCTGGTGGGACAGGGGGAGAGTGAAGCTTTCTTT.

The rearrangement links TRBV28 to TRBJ1-4, with a weak D call TRBD1 (6 bases). The CDR3 runs to 14 residues. Trimming took 3 bases from V and 8 from J, leaving 13 bases between them. Germline lookup yields CDR1 MDHEN and CDR2 SYDVKM. In DNA, the CDR3 is TGTGCCAGCAGTTTCGGGCAGGGGTACGAAAAACTGTTTTTT. It yields the protein CASSFGQGYEKLFF. Supplemented by reference TRBV28 and TRBJ1-4, the full variable domain reads DVKVTQSSRYLVKRTGEKVFLECVQDMDHENMFWYRQDPGLGLRLIYFSYDVKMKEKGDIPEGYSVSREKKERFSLILESASTNQTSMYLCASSFGQGYEKLFFGSGTQLSVL.